Below, one T cell receptor beta chain is given with its context. The CDR3 is 13 residues long. Looked up from germline, CDR1 is KGHDR and CDR2 is SFDVKD. J was trimmed by 4 bases and V by 7 bases; bases with no gene match: 5. The study recruited people aged about 18 to 95 years across about 25 US areas. This sample stems from a study of blood T cell repertoires in COVID-19. In the study overall: COVID-19 samples collected from the United States, Italy and Spain covered acute and convalescent phases.

Measured with immunoSEQ multiplex PCR; TCRdb has only the in-frame clones, and not every one. The table lists under 200,000 clones, 70% to 85% of them singletons, with about 5% in the top ten. The V call is TRBV24-1, the J call TRBJ2-5, with 7 bases matching TRBD1. The clonotype originates from a woman aged 60-75 years with acute COVID-19. The sequencing sample was made of PBMCs or T cells enriched from blood (not recorded which). DNA of the CDR3: TGTGCCACCAGCAGGGGGTTTGGAGAGACCCAGTACTTC. Translation: CATSRGFGETQYF.